The 25 T cell receptor beta chains below were found in one sample sequenced in a study of T cell responses to AZD1222 COVID-19 vaccine. Some clones are missing from TCRdb's copy, which holds only in-frame ones; the method was immunoSEQ multiplex PCR. This table has more than 75,000 clones, approximately 87% appearing once. Sequenced here: peripheral blood, sampled on day 0 of AZD1222 vaccination. These receptors were collected from an adult in good health.

This clone was observed a few times. The chain is built from TRBV4-2 and TRBJ1-1, with 9 bases matching TRBD1. V was clipped by 4 bases and J by 3 bases; unmatched bases: 3. Germline CDR1 reads LGHNA; CDR2 reads YNFKEQ. CDR3 length equals 14 residues. CDR3 residues: CASSPRTGDTEAFF. Written as DNA, the CDR3 is TGTGCCAGCAGCCCCAGGACAGGGGACACTGAAGCTTTCTTT.

The chain carries TRBV28 and TRBJ2-7, with 15 bases that match TRBD2. V was clipped by 4 bases and J by 8 bases; unmatched bases: 6. CDR1 and CDR2 (germline): MDHEN, SYDVKM. The CDR3 loop spans 15 amino acids. In DNA form, the CDR3 reads TGTGCCAGCAGTTGGGGGGGGACTAGCGGGAGGCAGCAGTACTTC. This gives the protein CASSWGGTSGRQQYF.

Here the CDR3 reads CASSQELGSGEAFF. The CDR3 bases are TGTGCCAGCAGCCAGGAACTCGGATCAGGCGAGGCTTTCTTT. This chain connects TRBV4-2 to TRBJ1-1; unclear D gene. Germline-derived CDR1 and CDR2 are LGHNA and YNFKEQ. Trimming shortened V by 3 bases and J by 11 bases, and 19 bases separated the two germline ends. The CDR3 totals 14 residues.

This chain's CDR3 is CASSRRTSGYTGELFF. The CDR3 bases are TGTGCCAGCAGTCGCCGGACTAGCGGCTACACCGGGGAGCTGTTTTTT. The chain uses TRBV5-6 and TRBJ2-2; 10 positions match TRBD2. This CDR3 region has 16 residues. Germline values: CDR1 SGHDT, CDR2 YYEEEE. The ends lost 5 bases at V and 3 bases at J; junction bases unmatched: 7. The whole variable domain, filled in from reference TRBV5-6 and TRBJ2-2, reads DAGVTQSPTHLIKTRGQQVTLRCSPKSGHDTVSWYQQALGQGPQFIFQYYEEEERQRGNFPDRFSGHQFPNYSSELNVNALLLGDSALYLCASSRRTSGYTGELFFGEGSRLTVL.

This chain uses TRBV7-3 with TRBJ2-1; 10 nucleotides align to TRBD2. The V gene end was trimmed by 5 bases and the J gene end by 5 bases; junction bases not matched to a gene: 6. Germline V lookup: CDR1 SGHTA, CDR2 FQGTGA. The CDR3 loop spans 15 amino acids. This CDR3 is CASSQAGGSDNEQFF. The CDR3 DNA sequence: TGTGCCAGCAGCCAAGCGGGAGGGTCCGACAATGAGCAGTTCTTC.

This rearrangement joins TRBV7-9 to TRBJ1-5; D is undetermined. The CDR3 consists of 14 residues. V lost 5 bases to trimming and J lost 3 bases, with 11 bases between them. From germline, CDR1 is SEHNR and CDR2 FQNEAQ (reference sequence). The CDR3 nucleotides are TGTGCCAGCAGCCCGCAGGTGAACAATCAGCCCCAGCATTTT. Encoded protein: CASSPQVNNQPQHF. Using reference TRBV7-9 and TRBJ1-5 for the parts outside the CDR3, the full variable domain is DTGVSQNPRHKITKRGQNVTFRCDPISEHNRLYWYRQTLGQGPEFLTYFQNEAQLEKSRLLSDRFSAERPKGSFSTLEIQRTEQGDSAMYLCASSPQVNNQPQHFGDGTRLSIL.

V and J are TRBV30 and TRBJ1-6, with 10 bases matching TRBD1. CDR3 length: 15 residues. The J segment lost 9 bases and the V segment lost 0 bases, leaving 5 bases of the junction unmatched. Germline V gene lookup returns CDR1 GTSNPN and CDR2 SVGIG (reference sequence). The CDR3 DNA follows: TGTGCCTGGAGTGTACGGGGACAGGGGATTTCACCCCTCCACTTT. Translated, it gives CAWSVRGQGISPLHF.

The genes are TRBV15 and TRBJ1-4; 7 bases fit TRBD1. The germline CDR1 and CDR2 sequences are LNHNV and YYDKDF (reference sequence). The CDR3 is made up of 15 amino acids. J lost 3 bases, V lost 1 base, and 2 bases had no gene match. CDR3 bases: TGTGCCACCAGCAGAGCACAGGGGTCTAATGAAAAACTGTTTTTT. This gives the protein CATSRAQGSNEKLFF.

A single count supports this clone. This chain uses TRBV27 with TRBJ2-7; D unclear. V dropped 2 bases and J dropped 2 bases, with 7 bases sitting between them. Germline V lookup: CDR1 MNHEY, CDR2 SMNVEV (reference sequence). The CDR3 consists of 13 residues. The CDR3 spells CASSLNRAYEQYF. The CDR3, as DNA: TGTGCCAGCAGTTTAAACAGAGCCTACGAGCAGTACTTC.

As regards this clone: An end of the junction differs from the germline gene, which may be a read error. The CDR3 coding sequence is TGCAGTGCTGGGGACAGGCCATCCGATAACTTC. It encodes CSAGDRPSDNF. V gene TRBV20-1 combines with J gene TRBJ2-7; 8 bases are a match to TRBD1. The CDR3 totals 11 residues. Germline V gene data show CDR1 as DFQATT and CDR2 as SNEGSKA (reference sequence).

The J gene is TRBJ2-3, the V gene TRBV9, with 10 bases matching TRBD2. This CDR3 contains 18 residues. The germline V gene encodes CDR1 SGDLS and CDR2 YYNGEE. The V and J ends lost 4 bases and 4 bases, in that order; junction bases with no gene match: 15. The CDR3 DNA follows: TGTGCCAGCAGCCCCCGGCCTCTGAGCGGGAGGGCCCCAGATACGCAGTATTTT. It encodes CASSPRPLSGRAPDTQYF.

This chain uses TRBV7-3 with TRBJ2-3; D not certain. This CDR3 has 15 residues. Germline V gene sequence: CDR1 SGHTA, CDR2 FQGTGA. V lost 6 bases and J 2 bases, leaving 15 bases between the germline ends. CDR3 residues: CASSLLPGNTDTQYF. Here the CDR3 DNA reads TGTGCCAGCAGTCTACTTCCGGGTAACACAGATACGCAGTATTTT.

This clone was seen just once. The CDR3 is CASSILPPYEQYF. In DNA, the CDR3 is TGTGCCAGTAGTATATTACCGCCCTACGAGCAGTACTTC. V gene TRBV19 combines with J gene TRBJ2-7; D gene uncertain. V lost 2 bases to trimming and J lost 2 bases, with 7 bases between them. Germline assignment: CDR1 LNHDA and CDR2 SQIVND (reference sequence). The CDR3 spans 13 residues.

The CDR3 sequence is CASSFSPGSNQPQHF. The CDR3 DNA is TGTGCCAGCAGCTTTAGTCCAGGGAGCAATCAGCCCCAGCATTTT. The chain employs TRBV7-2 and TRBJ1-5, with D perhaps TRBD1 (5 bases). In germline, CDR1 is SGHTA, CDR2 FQGNSA. V was cut by 3 bases and J by 1 base, with 10 bases left in between. The CDR3 runs 15 residues. Full variable domain (outside the CDR3, taken from reference TRBV7-2 and TRBJ1-5): GAGVSQSPSNKVTEKGKDVELRCDPISGHTALYWYRQSLGQGLEFLIYFQGNSAPDKSGLPSDRFSAERTGGSVSTLTIQRTQQEDSAVYLCASSFSPGSNQPQHFGDGTRLSIL.

This sequence joins TRBV28 and TRBJ2-7; perhaps D is TRBD1 or TRBD2 (5 bases each). The CDR3 loop spans 14 amino acids. Germline-derived CDR1 and CDR2 are MDHEN and SYDVKM. V shed 5 bases and J shed 6 bases, with 17 bases lying between them. Here the CDR3 reads CASSGWDRTGEQYF. CDR3 sequence (DNA): TGTGCCAGCAGTGGTTGGGACCGGACGGGCGAGCAGTACTTC.

This rearrangement joins TRBV30 to TRBJ1-5; D uncertain. Trimming removed 5 bases at V and 5 bases at J, with 13 bases between. Per germline, CDR1 GTSNPN and CDR2 SVGIG (reference sequence). The CDR3 contains 13 residues. The CDR3 loop reads CAWADGVHQPQHF. The DNA for the CDR3 is TGTGCCTGGGCGGACGGGGTGCATCAGCCCCAGCATTTT.

The gene calls are TRBV7-2 and TRBJ2-1; D gene ambiguous. The germline CDR1 and CDR2 sequences are SGHTA and FQGNSA. V lost 4 bases and J 3 bases, leaving 10 bases between the germline ends. This CDR3 is built from 14 residues. CDR3 DNA sequence: TGTGCCAGCAGCTCAGACCCTATCTACAATGAGCAGTTCTTC. It specifies CASSSDPIYNEQFF.

V gene TRBV28 combines with J gene TRBJ2-7; TRBD2 matches 13 bases. Trimming removed 5 bases from V and 3 bases from J; junction bases left unmatched: 16. Germline CDR1 MDHEN, CDR2 SYDVKM. CDR3 size: 19 residues. CDR3 residues: CASSPLRPRLAGGIYEQYF. Written as DNA, the CDR3 is TGTGCCAGCAGTCCCTTAAGGCCAAGACTAGCGGGAGGAATCTACGAGCAGTACTTC.

The genes are TRBV6-4 and TRBJ1-3; no firm D call. The CDR3 length is 13 residues. V shed 4 bases and J shed 4 bases, with 8 bases lying between them. Germline V gene data show CDR1 as MRHNA and CDR2 as SNTAGT. The CDR3 DNA is TGTGCCAGCAGTGTTCTTCTGGGAAACACCATATATTTT. Its protein product is CASSVLLGNTIYF.

V and J are TRBV11-3 and TRBJ2-1; D perhaps matches TRBD2 (6 bases). V was clipped by 1 base and J by 1 base, with 8 bases between them. The germline V gene has CDR1 SGHNT and CDR2 YENEEA. The CDR3 runs 15 residues. DNA for the CDR3: TGTGCCAGCAGCTTAGTGGGGGGATCCTACAATGAGCAGTTCTTC. Residues: CASSLVGGSYNEQFF.

The chain couples TRBV18 to TRBJ2-5; 9 bases agree with TRBD2. CDR1 and CDR2 from the germline V gene are KGHSH and LQKENI. V trimming: 4 bases; J trimming: 2 bases; junction bases outside the gene matches: 5. The CDR3 runs to 15 residues. The CDR3 reads CASSLSGGRQETQYF. For the CDR3, the DNA is TGTGCCAGCTCACTCAGCGGGGGGAGGCAAGAGACCCAGTACTTC.

The chain carries TRBV7-3 and TRBJ1-2; possible D gene TRBD1, 5 bases. Per the germline V gene, CDR1 is SGHTA and CDR2 is FQGTGA. This CDR3 has 14 residues. Trimming pared 6 bases from V and 2 bases from J, leaving 13 bases between. CDR3 sequence: CASSSNPGNYGYTF. The CDR3 nucleotides read TGTGCCAGCAGTTCGAACCCAGGGAACTATGGCTACACCTTC.

J is TRBJ1-1 and V is TRBV2, with a tentative D call TRBD1 (6 bases). The CDR3 runs 14 residues. Germline V lookup: CDR1 SNHLY, CDR2 FYNNEI. The V gene lost 5 bases and the J gene lost 1 base, with 11 bases spanning the gap. The CDR3 sequence: CASSYRDSNTEAFF. In DNA, the CDR3 is TGTGCCAGCAGTTACAGGGATTCGAACACTGAAGCTTTCTTT. Full variable domain (outside the CDR3, taken from reference TRBV2 and TRBJ1-1): EPEVTQTPSHQVTQMGQEVILRCVPISNHLYFYWYRQILGQKVEFLVSFYNNEISEKSEIFDDQFSVERPDGSNFTLKIRSTKLEDSAMYFCASSYRDSNTEAFFGQGTRLTVV.

The rearrangement links TRBV18 to TRBJ1-1; D is undetermined. The germline CDR1 and CDR2 sequences are KGHSH and LQKENI. This CDR3 has 14 amino acids. V lost 0 bases and J lost 5, with 10 bases in between. CDR3: CASSPPRIRTEAFF. Written as DNA, the CDR3 is TGTGCCAGCTCACCACCGAGAATCCGGACTGAAGCTTTCTTT.

CDR3 region: CASSLQAGGTDTQYF. Here the CDR3 DNA reads TGTGCCAGCAGCCTCCAAGCGGGGGGCACAGATACGCAGTATTTT. The V gene is TRBV7-2, the J gene TRBJ2-3, with TRBD2 matching 8 bases. This CDR3 spans 15 amino acids. J gave up 1 base and V 5 bases, and 5 bases lay outside the gene matches. Germline values: CDR1 SGHTA, CDR2 FQGNSA. Full variable domain (rest looked up from reference TRBV7-2 and TRBJ2-3): GAGVSQSPSNKVTEKGKDVELRCDPISGHTALYWYRQSLGQGLEFLIYFQGNSAPDKSGLPSDRFSAERTGGSVSTLTIQRTQQEDSAVYLCASSLQAGGTDTQYFGPGTRLTVL.